The clone carrying this TCR beta chain has only a few counts. Its cognate antigen is unknown. This sample is drawn from a study of OX40 agonist ivuxolimab in advanced cancers. Overall study findings and caveats: The mean number of expanded clones was higher in CD8+ T cells than in CD4+.

Between the trimmed V and J ends, which lost 5 bases and 4 bases, there was a span of 12 bases. Germline V gives CDR1 SEHNR, CDR2 FQNEAQ (reference sequence). This CDR3 is built from 13 residues. Some clones are missing from TCRdb's copy, which holds only in-frame ones; the method was immunoSEQ multiplex PCR. This sample carries 30,000 to 40,000 clones, about 89% of them seen once, and the ten largest clones take around 43%. This clonotype originated in an adult with an advanced solid tumor such as melanoma, head and neck, liver or kidney cancer. The J gene is TRBJ2-7, the V gene TRBV7-9, with D perhaps matching TRBD1 (7 bases). The sample was CD4+ or CD8+ T cells sorted from blood, taken in a trial of the OX40 agonist ivuxolimab. Here the CDR3 DNA reads TGTGCCAGCAGCCCGGGGGACAGTTACGAGCAGTACTTC. Protein sequence: CASSPGDSYEQYF.